A single sample is the source of the 4 T cell receptor beta chains below, sequenced in a study of blood T cell repertoires in COVID-19. Generated by immunoSEQ multiplex PCR, the TCRdb table keeps only in-frame clones and is missing some. Here the sample spans about 240,000 clones, about nine tenths being singletons. The sample taken for sequencing was peripheral blood. The receptors stem from a man in his sixties with acute or convalescent COVID-19.

This sequence joins TRBV21-1 and TRBJ2-7; TRBD2 is the table's D call and was not checked against the DNA. TRBV21-1 is shown as a pseudogene. The CDR3 runs to 15 residues. The CDR3 coding sequence is TGTGCCAGCAGCAAAGGCCCCACGGAGACCTACGAGCAGTACTTC. It specifies CASSKGPTETYEQYF.

The chain employs TRBV5-1 and TRBJ2-1; TRBD2 agrees at 8 bases. The CDR3 has 11 residues. The V gene's germline CDR1 is SGHRS and CDR2 YFSETQ. J gave up 9 bases and V 4 bases, and 0 bases lay outside the gene matches. The DNA for the CDR3 is TGCGCCAGCAGCCTAGCGGGTGAGCAGTTCTTC. As protein: CASSLAGEQFF.

This chain uses TRBV12-3 or TRBV12-4 with TRBJ2-7, with 9 bases identical to TRBD1. Germline trimming cut 6 bases from V and 7 bases from J; bases unmatched to any gene: 7. The length of the CDR3 is 13 residues. The CDR3 nucleotides are TGTGCCAGCAGGGACAGGGGAGTGGGGGAGCAGTACTTC. Its translation: CASRDRGVGEQYF.

The gene calls are TRBV7-2 and TRBJ2-5; weak D call: TRBD2 (5 bases). The CDR3 length is 15 residues. Per germline, CDR1 SGHTA and CDR2 FQGNSA. V dropped 5 bases and J dropped 5 bases, with 18 bases sitting between them. The CDR3 bases are TGTGCCAGCAGCCCCCTGCGCGGGTACGGGGAGACCCAGTACTTC. It yields the protein CASSPLRGYGETQYF.